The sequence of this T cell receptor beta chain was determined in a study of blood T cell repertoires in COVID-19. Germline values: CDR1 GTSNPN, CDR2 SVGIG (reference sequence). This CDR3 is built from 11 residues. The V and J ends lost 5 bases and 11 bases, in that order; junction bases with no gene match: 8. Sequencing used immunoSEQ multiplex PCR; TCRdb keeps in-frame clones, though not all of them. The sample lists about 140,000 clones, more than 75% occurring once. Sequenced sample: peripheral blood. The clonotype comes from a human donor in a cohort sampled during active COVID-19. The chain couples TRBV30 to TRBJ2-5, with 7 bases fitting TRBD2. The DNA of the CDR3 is TGTGCCTGGGCGACCGGGACTAATCAGTACTTC. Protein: CAWATGTNQYF.